This TCR beta chain appears in the sequencing data of a study of T cell responses to AZD1222 COVID-19 vaccine. The wider study: Some second doses came at about 4 weeks and others at about 12 weeks; these were pooled.

Sequencing used immunoSEQ multiplex PCR; TCRdb keeps in-frame clones, though not all of them. The table has some 92,000 clones, 85% to 90% seen once. To note about this clone: Its antigen is undetermined.

This CDR3 has 14 residues. Per germline, CDR1 SQVTM and CDR2 ANQGSEA. Trimming stripped 4 bases from V and 4 bases from J, with 15 bases between. Study findings and constraints: Repertoire sampling occurred only after the peak T cell response.

This clonotype was obtained from an adult in good health. This chain connects TRBV29-1 to TRBJ2-3; D may be TRBD2 (6 bases). The sample consisted of peripheral blood, taken on day 0 of AZD1222 vaccination. CDR3 nucleotide sequence: TGCAGCGTTGCACTACGACTAGTCCCAGATACGCAGTATTTT. Its protein is CSVALRLVPDTQYF.